The clone carrying this T cell receptor (beta chain) was seen more than once but under ten times. Its matching antigen is unknown. Profiled with immunoSEQ multiplex PCR; TCRdb holds only in-frame clones, not every one. The data show 950,000 to 1,300,000 clones, with 70% to 80% seen just once and roughly 1.5% held by the top ten. The data belong to a study of shared clonotypes between healthy human individuals. Looking at the study overall: Donors, aged 18 to 49, were a couple of women and a few men.

Notes on the study in general: Naive subsets tended to show greater estimated richness than memory subsets.

CDR3 length: 13 amino acids. Unmatched junction bases numbered 5, after V lost 5 bases and J lost 6 bases. The germline V gene has CDR1 MGHDK and CDR2 SYGVNS. The chain has TRBV25-1 and TRBJ1-2; 8 nucleotides align to TRBD1. This receptor was obtained from a man younger than 30 in good health. What was sequenced was memory CD4+ T cells sorted from blood. Described subset: CD45RA-negative fraction. The CDR3 DNA reads TGTGCCAGCAGTAGGACAGGGATGGATGGCTACACCTTC. Translation: CASSRTGMDGYTF.